This is a list of T cell receptor beta chains from one sample in a study of CD8 T cells in ankylosing spondylitis. TCRdb called the 5' RACE reads again in MiXCR, with one record for every CDR3 protein. Of 300,000 to 350,000 distinct CDR3 sequences listed, around 20% are singletons. The sequencing sample was made of blood, either unsorted or a sorted T cell fraction (not recorded which). The receptors here all came from a female donor with ankylosing spondylitis or in good health (not recorded which). Each CDR3 is given with its conserved first and last residue. D genes are given only for firm matches. Not all rows give a size; the values are once, few, many and, for expanded clones, a class.

cdr3_nt	cdr3_aa	d_call	clone_size	v_call	j_call
TGTGCCAGCAGTTCAACGACAGGCTACTTTGGGGCCAACGTCCTGACTTTC	CASSSTTGYFGANVLTF	.	.	TRBV6-5	TRBJ2-6
TGTGCCAGCAGTACCACAGGGTCGGGCTCCTACGAGCAGTACTTC	CASSTTGSGSYEQYF	.	few	TRBV6-1	TRBJ2-7
TGCAGCGTTGAAAGGGGGTTAGCGGAATACAATGAGCAGTTCTTC	CSVERGLAEYNEQFF	.	.	TRBV29-1	TRBJ2-1
TGCGCCAGCAGCTGGGACCAGGGCAACACAGATACGCAGTATTTT	CASSWDQGNTDTQYF	.	once	TRBV5-1	TRBJ2-3
TGTGCCAGCAGTCCCACCAGGGTTGTGGTCGGCACTGAAGCTTTCTTT	CASSPTRVVVGTEAFF	.	few	TRBV12-3/TRBV12-4	TRBJ1-1
TGTGCCAGCAGCCTACGAACAGGTGGAAGCTCCTACGAGCAGTACTTC	CASSLRTGGSSYEQYF	.	.	TRBV6-1	TRBJ2-7
TGTGCCAGCAGTTACTCAACCGCCACAGGGGGGGGAGGCTACACCTTC	CASSYSTATGGGGYTF	TRBD1	few	TRBV6-5	TRBJ1-2
TGTGCCAGCAGGACTAGCGGGAGAGTCGAGCAGTACTTC	CASRTSGRVEQYF	TRBD2	few	TRBV27	TRBJ2-7
TGTGCCATCAGTGAGTCGGCGGGGACAGGGCGTAATCAGCCCCAGCATTTT	CAISESAGTGRNQPQHF	TRBD1	few	TRBV10-3	TRBJ1-5
TGTGCCAGCAGTTTACCAGGACAACCCCAATTCTTC	CASSLPGQPQFF	.	few	TRBV27	TRBJ2-1
TGTGCCAGCAGGGTGAATGAGCAGTTCTTC	CASRVNEQFF	.	few	TRBV2	TRBJ2-1
TGTGCCAGCAGTGAAACGTCTGGGGTGGGAAATGAGCAGTTCTTC	CASSETSGVGNEQFF	.	few	TRBV6-1	TRBJ2-1